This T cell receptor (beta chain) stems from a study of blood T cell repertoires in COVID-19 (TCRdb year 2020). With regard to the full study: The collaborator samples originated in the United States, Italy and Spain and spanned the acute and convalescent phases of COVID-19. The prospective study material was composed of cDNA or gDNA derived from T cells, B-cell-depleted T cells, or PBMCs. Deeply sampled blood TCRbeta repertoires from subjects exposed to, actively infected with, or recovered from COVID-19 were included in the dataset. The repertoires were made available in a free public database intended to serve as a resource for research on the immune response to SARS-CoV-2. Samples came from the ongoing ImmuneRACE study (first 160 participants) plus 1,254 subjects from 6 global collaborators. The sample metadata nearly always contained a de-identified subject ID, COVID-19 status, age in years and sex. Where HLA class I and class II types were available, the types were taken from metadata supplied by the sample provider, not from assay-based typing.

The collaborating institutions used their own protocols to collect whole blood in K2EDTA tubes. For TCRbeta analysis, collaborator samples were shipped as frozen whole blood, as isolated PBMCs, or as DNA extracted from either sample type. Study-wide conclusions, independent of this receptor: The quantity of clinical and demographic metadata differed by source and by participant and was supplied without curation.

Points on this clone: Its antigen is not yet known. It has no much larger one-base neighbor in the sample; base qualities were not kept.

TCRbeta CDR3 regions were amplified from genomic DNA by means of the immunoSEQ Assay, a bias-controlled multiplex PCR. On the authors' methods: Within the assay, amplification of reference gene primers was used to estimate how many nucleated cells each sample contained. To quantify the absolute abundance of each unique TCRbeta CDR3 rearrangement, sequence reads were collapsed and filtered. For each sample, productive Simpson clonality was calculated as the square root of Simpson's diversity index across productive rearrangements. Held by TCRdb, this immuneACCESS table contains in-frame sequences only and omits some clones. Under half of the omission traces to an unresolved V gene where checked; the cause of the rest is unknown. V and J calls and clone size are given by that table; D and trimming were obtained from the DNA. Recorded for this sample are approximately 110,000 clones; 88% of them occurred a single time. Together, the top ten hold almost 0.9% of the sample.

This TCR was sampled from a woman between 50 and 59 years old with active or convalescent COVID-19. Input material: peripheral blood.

The CDR3 here reads CASSLLNQGNSPLHF. In nucleotide form, the sequence is TGTGCCAGCAGCCTCCTAAATCAGGGTAATTCACCCCTCCACTTT. The chain links TRBV3-1 (or the pseudogene TRBV3-2) with TRBJ1-6; 5 matching bases give a weak D call of TRBD1. The CDR3 covers 15 residues, taking in both the cysteine and the phenylalanine. This entry keeps only the CDR3 DNA: 45 bases, framed from base 1. The germline V gene (reference sequence) provides CDR1 LGHDT and CDR2 YNNKEL. Trimming takes 4 bases from V and 6 bases from J, and the germline ends sit 13 bases apart.